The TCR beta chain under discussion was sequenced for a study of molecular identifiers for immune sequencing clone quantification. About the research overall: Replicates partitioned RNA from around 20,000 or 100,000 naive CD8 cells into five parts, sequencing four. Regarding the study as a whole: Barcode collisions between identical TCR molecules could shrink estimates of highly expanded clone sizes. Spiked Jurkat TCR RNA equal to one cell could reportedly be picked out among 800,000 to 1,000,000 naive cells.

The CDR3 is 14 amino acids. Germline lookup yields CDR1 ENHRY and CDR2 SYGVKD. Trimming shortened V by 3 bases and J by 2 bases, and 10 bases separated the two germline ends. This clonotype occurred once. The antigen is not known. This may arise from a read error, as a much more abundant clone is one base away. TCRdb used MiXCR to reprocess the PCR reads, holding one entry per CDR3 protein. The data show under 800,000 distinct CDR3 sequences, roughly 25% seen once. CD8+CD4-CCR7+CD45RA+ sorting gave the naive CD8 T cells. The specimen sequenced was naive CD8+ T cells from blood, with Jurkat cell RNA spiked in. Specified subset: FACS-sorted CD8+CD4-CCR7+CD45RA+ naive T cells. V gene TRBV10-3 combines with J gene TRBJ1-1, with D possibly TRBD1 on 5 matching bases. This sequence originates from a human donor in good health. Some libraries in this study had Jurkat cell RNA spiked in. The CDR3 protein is CAISETGFNTEAFF. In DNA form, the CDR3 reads TGTGCCATCAGTGAAACAGGCTTTAACACTGAAGCTTTCTTT.